These 9 T cell receptor beta chains were all obtained from the same sample, sequenced in a study of OX40 agonist ivuxolimab in advanced cancers. The library was prepared using the immunoSEQ multiplex PCR assay. Here the immuneACCESS table is served through TCRdb, limited to in-frame sequences with V and J called. Missing clones are a known gap in these copies; in checked studies unresolved V genes cover under half, and the rest lacks a known reason. The sample includes 66,000 or so clones, with approximately 90% observed a single time. Clones ranked in the top ten supply about 2.1% of the sample. This specimen consisted of CD4+ or CD8+ T cells sorted from blood, obtained in a trial of the OX40 agonist ivuxolimab. These receptors came from an adult with an advanced solid tumor such as melanoma, head and neck, liver or kidney cancer.

V is TRBV19 and J is TRBJ2-2; maybe TRBD1 (6 bases). Germline CDR1 LNHDA, CDR2 SQIVND (reference sequence). Deletions cut 2 bases from V and 4 bases from J, with 14 bases between. The CDR3 length is 16 residues. For the CDR3, the DNA is TGTGCCAGTAGTATAAAGGCAGGGGTTGTCACCGGGGAGCTGTTTTTT. Translating gives CASSIKAGVVTGELFF. Complete variable domain (other parts from reference TRBV19 and TRBJ2-2): DGGITQSPKYLFRKEGQNVTLSCEQNLNHDAMYWYRQDPGQGLRLIYYSQIVNDFQKGDIAEGYSVSREKKESFPLTVTSAQKNPTAFYLCASSIKAGVVTGELFFGEGSRLTVL.

CDR3 residues: CAWNRQGWAGNTIYF. CDR3 sequence (DNA): TGTGCCTGGAATAGACAGGGTTGGGCTGGAAACACCATATATTTT. This chain uses TRBV30 with TRBJ1-3, with 7 bases that match TRBD1. Germline assignment: CDR1 GTSNPN and CDR2 SVGIG (reference sequence). The length of the CDR3 is 15 residues. V lost 4 bases to trimming and J lost 2 bases; unmatched junction nucleotides: 8.

This clone is a singleton in its sample. J is TRBJ1-3 and V is TRBV9; D is unresolved. This CDR3 region has 13 residues. Germline-derived CDR1 and CDR2 are SGDLS and YYNGEE. V was cut by 6 bases and J by 2 bases, with 9 bases left in between. As DNA, the CDR3 is TGTGCCAGCACCGGGGTCCCTGGAAACACCATATATTTT. This translates into CASTGVPGNTIYF.

The chain has TRBV4-1 and TRBJ2-4, with D perhaps TRBD1 (6 bases). The CDR3 spans 17 residues. Germline values: CDR1 MGHRA, CDR2 YSYEKL. Trimming stripped 2 bases from V and 8 bases from J, with 22 bases between. CDR3 region: CASSQSQGTIMSYIQYF. The CDR3 bases are TGCGCCAGCAGCCAATCACAGGGTACGATCATGTCTTACATTCAGTACTTC.

The V call is TRBV7-9, the J call TRBJ2-7, with D possibly matching TRBD1 (6 bases). V was shortened by 1 base and J by 2 bases, with 9 bases between the two germline ends. Germline assignment: CDR1 SEHNR and CDR2 FQNEAQ (reference sequence). CDR3 length: 14 residues. The CDR3 spells CASSLGTEPYEQYF. The DNA for the CDR3 is TGTGCCAGCAGCTTAGGGACAGAACCCTACGAGCAGTACTTC.

This chain uses TRBV6-6 with TRBJ2-2; 8 nucleotides match TRBD2. The germline V gene encodes CDR1 MNHNY and CDR2 SVGAGI (reference sequence). This CDR3 is 16 amino acids long. Trimming took 5 bases from V and 6 from J; bases not matched to a gene: 11. The CDR3 loop is CASSTPGLDRPGELFF. DNA for the CDR3: TGTGCCAGCAGTACTCCGGGACTAGACCGCCCCGGGGAGCTGTTTTTT.

The chain combines TRBV10-3 with TRBJ2-7; 7 bases align to TRBD1. V lost 11 bases, J lost 5 bases, and 9 bases stayed unmatched. Germline loops: CDR1 ENHRY, CDR2 SYGVKD. The CDR3 has 12 residues. The CDR3 bases are TGTGCCGCGACAGGGCCGAGAGACGAGCAGTACTTC. This codes for CAATGPRDEQYF.

The V and J genes are TRBV11-2 and TRBJ1-3; D call uncertain. From germline, CDR1 is SGHAT and CDR2 FQNNGV. V was trimmed by 4 bases and J by 0 bases, leaving 7 bases between them. This CDR3 is 14 amino acids long. CDR3 loop: CASSSIGSGNTIYF. The CDR3 coding sequence is TGTGCCAGCAGCTCGATTGGCTCTGGAAACACCATATATTTT.

The gene calls are TRBV11-2 and TRBJ1-2; D gene ambiguous. Germline values: CDR1 SGHAT, CDR2 FQNNGV. Deletions cut 5 bases from V and 4 bases from J, with 14 bases between. CDR3 length equals 14 residues. CDR3 sequence (DNA): TGTGCCAGCAGCCCAGCGGAGATCCTCTATGGCTACACCTTC. Translated, it gives CASSPAEILYGYTF.